These 21 T cell receptor beta chains originate from one sample sequenced in a study of CD8+CD57+ T cells in acquired aplastic anemia. Patients picked for sequencing had shown CD8+CD57+ cell expansion detected by flow cytometry. It was genomic DNA that served as the template for profiling TCR beta VDJ and CDR3. TCRdb analysed the reads with MiXCR anew, one entry per CDR3 protein. The table has about 160,000 distinct CDR3 sequences, 45% to 50% seen once; the top ten hold about 30%. Sequenced: sorted CD4+, CD8+, or CD8+CD57+ T cells (not recorded which) from PBMCs. Source of these receptors: a human donor with aplastic anemia.

The rearrangement links TRBV9 to TRBJ2-1; 8 bases fit TRBD1. The CDR3 sequence is 12 residues long. Per germline, CDR1 SGDLS and CDR2 YYNGEE. After removal of 4 bases from V and 10 bases from J, the junction contained 4 bases not matched to a gene. The CDR3 region is CASSNRGDEQFF. The CDR3 nucleotides are TGTGCCAGCAGCAACAGGGGGGACGAGCAGTTCTTC.

In the case of this clonotype: A much larger clone sits a single nucleotide away, making a read error possible. This chain links TRBV7-9 with TRBJ2-2, with D unresolved. CDR1 is SEHNR and CDR2 is FQNEAQ in the germline V gene (reference sequence). This CDR3 has 15 amino acids. The CDR3 sequence: CAGSSPYSYPGELFF. The CDR3 bases are TGTGCCGGCAGCTCACCCTACTCCTACCCCGGGGAGCTGTTTTTT.

This clonotype was detected ten times or more. The chain combines TRBV7-9 with TRBJ1-6, with TRBD1 identical over 10 bases. This CDR3 contains 16 residues. The V gene end was trimmed by 0 bases and the J gene end by 6 bases; junction bases not matched to a gene: 2. Per the germline V gene, CDR1 is SEHNR and CDR2 is FQNEAQ (reference sequence). For the CDR3, the DNA is TGTGCCAGCAGCTTAGCCGACAGGGGGCCTAATTCACCCCTCCACTTT. It yields the protein CASSLADRGPNSPLHF.

For this clonotype: At one of its ends the junction is not consistent with the germline gene, which may arise from a read error. The chain recombines TRBV27 with TRBJ1-1; weak D call: TRBD1 (6 bases). Germline V gene sequence: CDR1 MNHEY, CDR2 SMNVEV (reference sequence). The CDR3 loop spans 15 amino acids. The CDR3 spells CTSTRKGGGNTEAFF. The CDR3, as DNA: TGTACCAGCACCCGCAAGGGAGGGGGAAACACTGAAGCTTTCTTT.

The chain carries TRBV7-8 and TRBJ1-2; D might be TRBD1 (6 bases). In germline, CDR1 is SGHVS, CDR2 FQNEAQ. V gave up 1 base and J gave up 5 bases, with 17 bases separating them. CDR3 length: 16 residues. The CDR3, as DNA: TGTGCCAGCAGCTTAGATGGGGTCGTCAGGGGATATGGCTACACCTTC. As protein: CASSLDGVVRGYGYTF.

The rearrangement uses TRBV27 and TRBJ1-1, with 7 nucleotides matching TRBD1. J lost 5 bases, V lost 5 bases, and 11 bases had no gene match. CDR1 is MNHEY, CDR2 SMNVEV, per germline (reference sequence). The CDR3 is 15 residues long. CDR3 in amino acids: CASSIGTDPRTEAFF. The CDR3 bases are TGTGCCAGCAGTATAGGGACAGACCCCAGGACTGAAGCTTTCTTT.

In this sample, this clonotype turned up many times. V usage is TRBV7-9 and J usage is TRBJ1-2; D call uncertain. Trimming left V 4 bases short and J 2 bases short, with 2 bases between. Germline V lookup: CDR1 SEHNR, CDR2 FQNEAQ (reference sequence). CDR3 length: 11 amino acids. In DNA, the CDR3 is TGTGCCAGCAGCTCCAACTATGGCTACACCTTC. Translated: CASSSNYGYTF.

This chain links TRBV9 with TRBJ1-4; 10 bases map to TRBD1. The CDR3 is made up of 16 amino acids. The germline V gene encodes CDR1 SGDLS and CDR2 YYNGEE. Trimming took 4 bases from V and 7 from J; bases not matched to a gene: 10. CDR3 coding DNA: TGTGCCAGCAGCAGACCCCGGACAGGGGGTGGTGAAAAACTGTTTTTT. It codes for CASSRPRTGGGEKLFF.

This clonotype has a handful of counts. The chain combines TRBV4-1 with TRBJ2-7, with D possibly TRBD1 on 6 matching bases. V dropped 1 base and J dropped 5 bases, with 24 bases sitting between them. CDR1 and CDR2 (germline): MGHRA, YSYEKL. The CDR3 has 18 amino acids. The CDR3 DNA reads as TGCGCCAGCAGCCAAGGTTATTGGGGATCTACAGGGTACCACGAGCAGTACTTC. Protein: CASSQGYWGSTGYHEQYF.

This clonotype was seen at least ten times. The CDR3 reads CSARGAWDRDTYNEQFF. CDR3 in DNA: TGCAGTGCTAGAGGGGCCTGGGACAGGGATACCTACAATGAGCAGTTCTTC. The J gene is TRBJ2-1, the V gene TRBV20-1; 9 bases are shared with TRBD1. Unmatched junction bases numbered 9, after V lost 1 base and J lost 2 bases. Germline CDR1 is DFQATT and CDR2 is SNEGSKA (reference sequence). This CDR3 comprises 17 residues.

The genes are TRBV24-1 and TRBJ1-5; 7 nucleotides match TRBD1. The V gene end was trimmed by 5 bases and the J gene end by 7 bases; junction bases not matched to a gene: 4. The CDR3 covers 13 residues. Looked up from germline, CDR1 is KGHDR and CDR2 is SFDVKD. The DNA of the CDR3 is TGTGCCACCAGTGCAGGGGGTGGCCAGCCCCAGCATTTT. Amino acid sequence: CATSAGGGQPQHF.

This clonotype was observed a few times. V usage is TRBV4-2 and J usage is TRBJ2-7, with TRBD2 identical over 9 bases. Unmatched junction bases numbered 6, after V lost 0 bases and J lost 3 bases. The CDR3 extends over 16 amino acids. Germline-derived CDR1 and CDR2 are LGHNA and YNFKEQ. The CDR3 reads CASSQDLGTSSYEQYF. The CDR3 nucleotides are TGTGCCAGCAGCCAAGATTTGGGGACTAGCAGCTACGAGCAGTACTTC.

The genes are TRBV2 and TRBJ2-1, with no clear D. CDR1 and CDR2 (germline): SNHLY, FYNNEI. The CDR3 consists of 13 residues. V lost 7 bases and J lost 9, with 16 bases in between. This CDR3 reads CASNNVRSSEQFF. DNA for the CDR3: TGTGCCAGCAACAACGTTCGTAGCTCTGAGCAGTTCTTC.

This clonotype was found many times. The rearrangement joins TRBV27 to TRBJ2-7; TRBD1 matches 12 bases. This CDR3 is built from 15 residues. V lost 5 bases and J lost 5; bases outside the gene matches: 7. Germline V gene lookup returns CDR1 MNHEY and CDR2 SMNVEV (reference sequence). The CDR3 loop reads CASSRGTGGLNEQYF. CDR3 DNA sequence: TGTGCCAGCAGTCGAGGGACAGGGGGCTTGAACGAGCAGTACTTC.

V gene TRBV7-9 combines with J gene TRBJ2-7, with D perhaps TRBD1 (5 bases). The CDR3 spans 14 residues. The germline V gene encodes CDR1 SEHNR and CDR2 FQNEAQ (reference sequence). Trimming left V 1 base short and J 3 bases short, with 10 bases between. The CDR3 DNA reads TGTGCCAGCAGCTTAGTAGGGGATGGCTACGAGCAGTACTTC. It yields the protein CASSLVGDGYEQYF.

The chain has TRBV15 and TRBJ1-2; 7 nucleotides align to TRBD1. Germline assignment: CDR1 LNHNV and CDR2 YYDKDF (reference sequence). Trimming took 6 bases from V and 4 from J; bases not matched to a gene: 8. The CDR3 has 14 residues. In DNA, the CDR3 is TGTGCCACCAGGGCGGGACAGCAAATCTATGGCTACACCTTC. Its protein product is CATRAGQQIYGYTF.

This clonotype showed up just once. The gene calls are TRBV7-9 and TRBJ2-7, with 9 bases fitting TRBD1. Germline CDR1 is SEHNR and CDR2 is FQNEAQ (reference sequence). This CDR3 has 13 residues. V was pared by 6 bases and J by 7 bases, with 7 bases of the junction left unmatched. CDR3 in DNA: TGTGCCAGCAGGTACAGGGGGCGCGAAGAGCAGTACTTC. It encodes CASRYRGREEQYF. The full variable domain, with the rest looked up from reference TRBV7-9 and TRBJ2-7, is DTGVSQNPRHKITKRGQNVTFRCDPISEHNRLYWYRQTLGQGPEFLTYFQNEAQLEKSRLLSDRFSAERPKGSFSTLEIQRTEQGDSAMYLCASRYRGREEQYFGPGTRLTVT.

Concerning this clonotype itself: A much larger clone differs from this one at a single base, so this may be a read error. This chain links TRBV5-1 with TRBJ1-2; D remains unclear. Germline CDR1 and CDR2: SGHRS and YFSETQ. V shed 1 base and J shed 5 bases, with 9 bases lying between them. The CDR3 is 13 amino acids. This CDR3 reads CASSLNGCYGYTF. The CDR3 DNA reads as TGCGCCAGCAGCTTGAACGGGTGTTATGGCTACACCTTC.

Remarks on this clonotype: At one boundary the junction diverges from the germline segment, which might be a read error. The V gene is TRBV2, the J gene TRBJ1-2, with 7 positions matching TRBD1. This CDR3 spans 14 amino acids. Germline V lookup: CDR1 SNHLY, CDR2 FYNNEI. For the CDR3, the DNA is TGTGCCAGCAGGGAGGACAGGATTAACTATGGCCACACCTTC. Translation: CASREDRINYGHTF.

This clonotype was counted once. The J gene is TRBJ2-7, the V gene TRBV7-2; 7 bases map to TRBD2. The CDR3 spans 12 residues. CDR1 and CDR2 (germline): SGHTA, FQGNSA. Trimming removed 4 bases from V and 12 bases from J; junction bases left unmatched: 9. The CDR3 spells CASSSSRGGGYF. The CDR3 region has the DNA TGTGCCAGCAGCTCCTCCCGGGGCGGGGGGTACTTC. The whole variable domain, remainder taken from reference TRBV7-2 and TRBJ2-7, is GAGVSQSPSNKVTEKGKDVELRCDPISGHTALYWYRQSLGQGLEFLIYFQGNSAPDKSGLPSDRFSAERTGGSVSTLTIQRTQQEDSAVYLCASSSSRGGGYFGPGTRLTVT.

This clonotype was seen ten or more times. V is TRBV7-2 and J is TRBJ1-2; D gene uncertain. The CDR3 is made up of 18 amino acids. Germline CDR1 SGHTA, CDR2 FQGNSA. Trimming took off 5 bases at V and 0 bases at J, with 22 bases between the two ends. The CDR3 protein is CASSDNRTQPLANYGYTF. The CDR3 region has the DNA TGTGCCAGCAGCGATAACCGCACCCAACCACTAGCTAACTATGGCTACACCTTC.